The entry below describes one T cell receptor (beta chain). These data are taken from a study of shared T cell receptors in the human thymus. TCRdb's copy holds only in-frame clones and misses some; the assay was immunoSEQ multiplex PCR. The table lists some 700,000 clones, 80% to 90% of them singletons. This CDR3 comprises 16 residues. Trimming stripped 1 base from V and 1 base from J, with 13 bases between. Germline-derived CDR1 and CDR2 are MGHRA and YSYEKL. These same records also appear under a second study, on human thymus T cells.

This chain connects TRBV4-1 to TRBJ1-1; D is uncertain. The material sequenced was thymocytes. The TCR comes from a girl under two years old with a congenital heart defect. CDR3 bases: TGCGCCAGCAGCCAAGTAATGGGTAGCGGGAACACTGAAGCTTTCTTT. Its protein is CASSQVMGSGNTEAFF.